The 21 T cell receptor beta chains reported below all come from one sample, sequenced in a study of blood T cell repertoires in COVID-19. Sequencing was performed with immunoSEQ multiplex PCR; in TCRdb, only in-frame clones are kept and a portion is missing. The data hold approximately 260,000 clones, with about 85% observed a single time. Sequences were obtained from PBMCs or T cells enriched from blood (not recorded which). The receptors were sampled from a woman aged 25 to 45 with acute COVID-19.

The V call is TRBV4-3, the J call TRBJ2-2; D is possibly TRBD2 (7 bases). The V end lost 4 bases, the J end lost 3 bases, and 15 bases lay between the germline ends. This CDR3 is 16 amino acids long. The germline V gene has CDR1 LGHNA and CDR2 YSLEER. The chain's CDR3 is CASSPRRGQDTGELFF. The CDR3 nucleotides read TGCGCCAGCAGCCCCCGGCGGGGGCAAGACACCGGGGAGCTGTTTTTT.

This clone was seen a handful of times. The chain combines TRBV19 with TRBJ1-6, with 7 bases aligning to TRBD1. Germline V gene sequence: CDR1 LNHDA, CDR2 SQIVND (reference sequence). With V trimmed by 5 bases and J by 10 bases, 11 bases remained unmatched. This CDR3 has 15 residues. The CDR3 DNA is TGTGCCAGTAGTTCAAGGGACAGCGAGCGGTCACCCCTCCACTTT. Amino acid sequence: CASSSRDSERSPLHF.

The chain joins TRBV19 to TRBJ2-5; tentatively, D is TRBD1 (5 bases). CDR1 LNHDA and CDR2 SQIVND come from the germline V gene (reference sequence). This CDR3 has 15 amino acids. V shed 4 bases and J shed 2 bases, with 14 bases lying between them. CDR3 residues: CASSKPRGSQETQYF. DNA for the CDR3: TGTGCCAGTAGTAAACCTAGGGGTAGTCAAGAGACCCAGTACTTC.

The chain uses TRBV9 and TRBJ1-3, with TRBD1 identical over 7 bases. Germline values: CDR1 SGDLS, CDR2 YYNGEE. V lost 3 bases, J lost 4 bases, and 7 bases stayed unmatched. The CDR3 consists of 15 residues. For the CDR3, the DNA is TGTGCCAGCAGCGCCCGACAGGGTGGGGGAAACACCATATATTTT. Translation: CASSARQGGGNTIYF.

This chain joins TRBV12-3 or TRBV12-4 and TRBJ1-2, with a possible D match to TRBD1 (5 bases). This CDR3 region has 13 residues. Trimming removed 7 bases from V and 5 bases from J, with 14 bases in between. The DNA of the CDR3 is TGTGCCAGCACCCCGCAGGGTGGGTATGGCTACACCTTC. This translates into CASTPQGGYGYTF.

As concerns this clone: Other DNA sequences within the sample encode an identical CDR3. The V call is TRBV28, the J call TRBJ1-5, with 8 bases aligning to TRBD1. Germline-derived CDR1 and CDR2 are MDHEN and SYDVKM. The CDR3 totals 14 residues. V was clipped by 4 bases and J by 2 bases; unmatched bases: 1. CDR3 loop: CASSSGQGNQPQHF. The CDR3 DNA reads TGTGCCAGCAGTTCGGGACAGGGCAATCAGCCCCAGCATTTT.

The CDR3 loop is CASRGAASNGYTF. The CDR3, as DNA: TGTGCCAGCAGGGGGGCCGCTTCGAATGGCTACACCTTC. The chain joins TRBV2 to TRBJ1-2; a weak D match, TRBD1 (6 bases). The CDR3 sequence is 13 residues long. V was pared by 6 bases and J by 6 bases, with 14 bases between. CDR1 and CDR2 from the germline V gene are SNHLY and FYNNEI.

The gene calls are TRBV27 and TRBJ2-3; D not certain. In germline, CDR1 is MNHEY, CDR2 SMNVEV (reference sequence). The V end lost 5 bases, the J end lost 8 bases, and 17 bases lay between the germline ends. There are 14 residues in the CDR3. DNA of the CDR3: TGTGCCAGCAGTCCCCGGTCCTCGGCGGTTACGCAGTATTTT. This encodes CASSPRSSAVTQYF.

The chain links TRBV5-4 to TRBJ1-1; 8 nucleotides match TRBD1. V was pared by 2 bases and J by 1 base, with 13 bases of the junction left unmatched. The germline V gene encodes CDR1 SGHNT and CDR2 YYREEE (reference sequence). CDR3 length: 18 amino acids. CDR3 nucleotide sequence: TGTGCCAGCAGCTTCCCCTGGGACAGGCGCGGCCAGAACACTGAAGCTTTCTTT. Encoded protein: CASSFPWDRRGQNTEAFF.

Here the CDR3 DNA reads TGTGCCAGCAGTTTGGGGGCGAACAGCACCTTC. Translation: CASSLGANSTF. This chain joins TRBV12-3 or TRBV12-4 and TRBJ1-2; TRBD1 is a possible D gene (6 bases). CDR3 length: 11 residues. V lost 3 bases and J 13 bases, leaving 12 bases between the germline ends.

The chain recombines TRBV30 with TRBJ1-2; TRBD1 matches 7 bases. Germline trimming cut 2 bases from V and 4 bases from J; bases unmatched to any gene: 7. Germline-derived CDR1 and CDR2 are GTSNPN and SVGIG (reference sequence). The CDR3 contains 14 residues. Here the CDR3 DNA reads TGTGCCTGGAGTCCCACCGCAGGGGGCTATGGCTACACCTTC. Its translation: CAWSPTAGGYGYTF.

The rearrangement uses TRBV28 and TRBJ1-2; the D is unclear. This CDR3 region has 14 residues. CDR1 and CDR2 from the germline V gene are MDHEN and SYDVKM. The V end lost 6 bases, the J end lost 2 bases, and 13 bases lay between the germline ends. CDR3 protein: CASSRNIHNYGYTF. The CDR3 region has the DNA TGTGCCAGCAGCCGAAACATTCACAACTATGGCTACACCTTC.

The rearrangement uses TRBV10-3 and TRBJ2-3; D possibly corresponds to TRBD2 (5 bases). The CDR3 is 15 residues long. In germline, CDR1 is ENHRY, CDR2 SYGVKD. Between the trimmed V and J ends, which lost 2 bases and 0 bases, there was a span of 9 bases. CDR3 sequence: CAISEGLPSTDTQYF. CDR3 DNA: TGTGCCATCAGTGAGGGACTCCCTAGCACAGATACGCAGTATTTT.

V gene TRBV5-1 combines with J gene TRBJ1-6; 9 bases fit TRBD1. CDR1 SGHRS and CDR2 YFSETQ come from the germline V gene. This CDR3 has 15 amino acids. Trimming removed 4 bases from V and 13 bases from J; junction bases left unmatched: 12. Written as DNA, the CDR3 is TGCGCCAGCAGCCCACGGGACAGGGACGGTAACCCCCTCCACTTT. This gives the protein CASSPRDRDGNPLHF.

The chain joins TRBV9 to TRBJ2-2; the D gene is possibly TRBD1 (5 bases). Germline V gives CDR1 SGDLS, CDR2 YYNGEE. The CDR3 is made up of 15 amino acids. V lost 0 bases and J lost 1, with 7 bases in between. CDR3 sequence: CASSVGGQNTGELFF. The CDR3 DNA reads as TGTGCCAGCAGCGTAGGAGGACAGAACACCGGGGAGCTGTTTTTT.

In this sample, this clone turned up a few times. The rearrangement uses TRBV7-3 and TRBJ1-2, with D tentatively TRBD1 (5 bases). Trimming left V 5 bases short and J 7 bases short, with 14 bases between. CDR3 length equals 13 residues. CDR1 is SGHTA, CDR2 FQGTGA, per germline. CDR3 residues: CASSQTGTGGYTF. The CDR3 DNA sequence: TGTGCCAGCAGCCAAACCGGGACTGGTGGCTACACCTTC.

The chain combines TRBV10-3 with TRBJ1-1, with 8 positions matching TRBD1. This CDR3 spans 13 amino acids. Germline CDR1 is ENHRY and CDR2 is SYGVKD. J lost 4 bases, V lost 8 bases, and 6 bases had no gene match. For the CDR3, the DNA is TGTGCCATCGGACAGGGCCCGGGCACTGAAGCTTTCTTT. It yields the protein CAIGQGPGTEAFF.

The CDR3 loop reads CASSPYGGLAGKGTQYF. The CDR3 DNA reads as TGTGCCAGCAGCCCCTATGGGGGACTAGCGGGAAAAGGGACCCAGTACTTC. The chain employs TRBV9 and TRBJ2-5, with 13 bases that match TRBD2. The V segment lost 4 bases and the J segment 7 bases; nucleotides outside the gene matches: 13. CDR1 and CDR2 (germline): SGDLS, YYNGEE. This CDR3 is built from 17 residues.

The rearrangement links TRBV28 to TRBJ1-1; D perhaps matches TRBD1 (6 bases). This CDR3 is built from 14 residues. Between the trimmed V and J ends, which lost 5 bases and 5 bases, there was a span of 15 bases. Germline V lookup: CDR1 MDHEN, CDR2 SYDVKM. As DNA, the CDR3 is TGTGCCAGCAGTCAAGGGGGAAAAGGGACTGAAGCTTTCTTT. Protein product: CASSQGGKGTEAFF.

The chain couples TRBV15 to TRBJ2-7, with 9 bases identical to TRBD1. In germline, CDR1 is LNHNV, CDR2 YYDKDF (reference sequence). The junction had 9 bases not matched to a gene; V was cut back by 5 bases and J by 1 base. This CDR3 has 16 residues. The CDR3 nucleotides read TGTGCCACCAGCGGGCCGGGACAGGGAACATCCTACGAGCAGTACTTC. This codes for CATSGPGQGTSYEQYF. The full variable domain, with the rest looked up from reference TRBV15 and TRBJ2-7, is DAMVIQNPRYQVTQFGKPVTLSCSQTLNHNVMYWYQQKSSQAPKLLFHYYDKDFNNEADTPDNFQSRRPNTSFCFLDIRSPGLGDTAMYLCATSGPGQGTSYEQYFGPGTRLTVT.

CDR3 DNA sequence: TGTGCCAGCAGTCCCGGGGTTCGAGAGGAAAAACTGTTTTTT. Protein product: CASSPGVREEKLFF. The chain combines TRBV28 with TRBJ1-4; D remains unclear. The CDR3 runs 14 residues. Germline V CDR1 and CDR2: MDHEN, SYDVKM. Deletions cut 5 bases from V and 8 bases from J, with 15 bases between.